A selection of T cell receptor beta chains follows, all from one sample in a study of spatial heterogeneity in lung cancer. MiXCR, applied by TCRdb to the 5' RACE reads, yields one record per CDR3 protein. The sample holds tens of thousands of distinct CDR3 sequences; around 5.5% are singletons and the top ten take around 25%. Sample: PBMCs, taken at surgery. The origin of the receptors is a female donor with early-stage non-small cell lung cancer. Both conserved end residues are part of each CDR3. D genes are given only for firm matches. Clone size is given for some rows only: seen once, a few or many times, or a class if the clone is expanded.

- TRBJ2-3 TRBV7-2 few TGTGCCAGCAGCTTCCAGATGCAGATCACAGATACGCAGTATTTT CASSFQMQITDTQYF
- TRBJ1-1 TRBV18 many TGTGCCAGCTCACCACGACAGACGACTAATACTGAAGCTTTCTTT CASSPRQTTNTEAFF
- TRBJ1-1 TRBV18 many TGTGCCAGCTCACCGCTCAGTGAGAACACTGAAGCTTTCTTT CASSPLSENTEAFF
TRBD1 TRBJ1-1 TRBV12-3/TRBV12-4 many TGTGCCAGCAGAAGGACAGGGTTGGGAGGTGAAGCTTTCTTT CASRRTGLGGEAFF
- TRBJ1-2 TRBV14 few TGTGCCAGCAGTCCTACTCATTCTAACTATGGCTACACCTTC CASSPTHSNYGYTF
- TRBJ1-2 TRBV29-1 many TGCAGCGTTGAGGACAGACAGAACTATGGCTACACCTTC CSVEDRQNYGYTF
- TRBJ1-5 TRBV5-1 many TGCGCCAGCGCCGCAGGCACCAATCAGCCCCAGCATTTT CASAAGTNQPQHF
TRBD1 TRBJ2-5 TRBV9 many TGTGCCAGCAGCGTTACAGGGGGCGAAGAGACCCAGTACTTC CASSVTGGEETQYF
- TRBJ2-3 TRBV5-6 - TGTGCCAGCAGCTTAGGATCCGGGGGCCAGAATACGCAGTATTTT CASSLGSGGQNTQYF
TRBD2 TRBJ2-1 TRBV2 many TGTGCCAGCAGTGAATTTAAGGGACTAGCGGGGGGGAATGAGCAGTTCTTC CASSEFKGLAGGNEQFF
- TRBJ2-4 TRBV28 many TGTGCCAGCAGTTTATTCATGGGAGTTGGGGACATTCAGTACTTC CASSLFMGVGDIQYF
TRBD1 TRBJ1-5 TRBV7-9 - TGTGCCAGCGGAGGGGGCAGCGAGGGCAATCAGCCCCAGCATTTT CASGGGSEGNQPQHF
- TRBJ1-2 TRBV7-9 many TGTGCCAGCCTGAGAAATAGGGCGTACGGCTACACCTTC CASLRNRAYGYTF
- TRBJ2-7 TRBV27 few TGTGCCAGCACGGAGAGCGGAACCTCCTACGAGCAGTACTTC CASTESGTSYEQYF
- TRBJ1-1 TRBV12-5 many TGTGCTAGTGGTTCCGGTCTTGAACTCATGAACACTGAAGCTTTCTTT CASGSGLELMNTEAFF
TRBD1 TRBJ2-2 TRBV19 medium-sized TGTGCCAGTAGTACCTCAGGGGGCCCCGGGGAGCTGTTTTTT CASSTSGGPGELFF
- TRBJ1-5 TRBV6-4 - TGTGCCAGCAGTATTGATGGAGGATTGCCCCAGCATTTT CASSIDGGLPQHF
- TRBJ2-4 TRBV7-8 many TGTGCCAGCAGCTCCGGGACGGAGAACATTCAGTACTTC CASSSGTENIQYF
- TRBJ1-1 TRBV15 few TGTGCCACCAGCTCCCCCGGGACAATGAACACTGAAGCTTTCTTT CATSSPGTMNTEAFF
TRBD1 TRBJ1-6 TRBV18 - TGCGCCAGCTCACCTAGGACAGGGCGCTGGTCACCCCTCCACTTT CASSPRTGRWSPLHF
- TRBJ1-5 TRBV10-3 few TGTGCCGCCAAGACAGAGCCGCAGCCCCAGCATTTT CAAKTEPQPQHF
- TRBJ2-5 TRBV27 - TGTGCCAGCGGCAAGTTCCCGACACGGGCCCAAGAGACCCAGTACTTC CASGKFPTRAQETQYF
- TRBJ1-5 TRBV4-1 many TGCGCCAGCAGCCAAGACCCCGGGACACGGGGTGGGACCCAGCATTTT CASSQDPGTRGGTQHF
- TRBJ2-7 TRBV29-1 many TGCAGTTGTACCCCCCGGGGCGGCTACGAGCAGTACTTC CSCTPRGGYEQYF
TRBD1 TRBJ2-3 TRBV3-1 few TGTGCCAGCAGCCAAGCGGCAGGGGGCGGCGCAGATACGCAGTATTTT CASSQAAGGGADTQYF
- TRBJ1-2 TRBV12-3/TRBV12-4 - TGTGCCAGCAGCCGCGCTCTACCGGGGGATAACTATGGCTACACCTTC CASSRALPGDNYGYTF
- TRBJ1-5 TRBV2 many TGTGCCAGCAGTGAAATGTGGGGCAATCAGCCCCAGCATTTT CASSEMWGNQPQHF
- TRBJ1-6 TRBV6-2/TRBV6-3 many TGTGCCAGCAGGGAAAGCCAGGTGAAGAGCTCCTATAATTCACCCCTCCACTTT CASRESQVKSSYNSPLHF
- TRBJ1-2 TRBV20-1 many TGCAGTGCTAGAGAACCGGGGCGTAATGGCTACACCTTC CSAREPGRNGYTF
TRBD1 TRBJ1-5 TRBV6-5 many TGTGCCAGCAGTTATACAGGGGGGAGCAATCAGCCCCAGCATTTT CASSYTGGSNQPQHF
TRBD1 TRBJ2-7 TRBV3-1 - TGTGCCAGCAGCCAAGGGGGGGACAGGGGCCTCTACGAGCAGTACTTC CASSQGGDRGLYEQYF
- TRBJ1-1 TRBV9 few TGTGCCAGCAGCGCCGGCCTCCAATCGAGGGCCACTGAAGCTTTCTTT CASSAGLQSRATEAFF
TRBD1 TRBJ2-7 TRBV6-5 - TGTGCCAGCAGTTACTCCGGCCTACCGGGACAGCGATACTACGAGCAGTACTTC CASSYSGLPGQRYYEQYF
TRBD2 TRBJ2-7 TRBV27 few TGTGCCAGCAGCGGACTAGCTTCAATCTACGAGCAGTACTTC CASSGLASIYEQYF
TRBD1 TRBJ2-1 TRBV19 - TGTGCCAGTCAGACAGGGGGCATCTACAATGAGCAGTTCTTC CASQTGGIYNEQFF
- TRBJ2-3 TRBV7-9 few TGTGCCAGCAGAGGGGACAGGCTGGAGCGGGGGAGCACAGATACGCAGTATTTT CASRGDRLERGSTDTQYF
- TRBJ1-5 TRBV5-1 many TGCGCCAGCAGCCCAAACAGGGACAATCAGCCCCAGCATTTT CASSPNRDNQPQHF
- TRBJ1-1 TRBV4-2 many TGTGCCGCCGGTTGGGGGAGGAACACTGAAGCTTTCTTT CAAGWGRNTEAFF
- TRBJ1-1 TRBV2 - TGTGCCAGCAGTGAATCCGGTGCGACGAGGGAAGCTTTCTTT CASSESGATREAFF
- TRBJ2-5 TRBV5-6 many TGTGCCAGCAGCTTGAAAGGGGTCGAGACCCAGTACTTC CASSLKGVETQYF
- TRBJ2-7 TRBV5-1 many TGCGCCAGCAGCTTGGCCGATAGGGTGGGCGAGCAGTACTTC CASSLADRVGEQYF
TRBD1 TRBJ1-2 TRBV12-3/TRBV12-4 few TGTGCCAGCAGTCCGCCGGGACAGGGCTTTGGCTACACCTTC CASSPPGQGFGYTF
- TRBJ2-7 TRBV7-2 many TGTGCCAGCAGCCTAGTCGGCAGAGGGCAGTACTTC CASSLVGRGQYF
TRBD1 TRBJ1-5 TRBV7-2 many TGTGCCAGCAGCTCCCTGACAGGGGCAAGCAATCAGCCCCAGCATTTT CASSSLTGASNQPQHF
- TRBJ2-7 TRBV18 - TGTGCCAGCTCACCAGGACTCCTCGCCTACGAGCAGTACTTC CASSPGLLAYEQYF
TRBD1 TRBJ1-2 TRBV12-3/TRBV12-4 many TGTGCCAGCTCGCCACAGGGGTATGGCTACACCTTC CASSPQGYGYTF
- TRBJ2-1 TRBV27 many TGTGCCAGCAGTCCCACGGGTACCAATGAGCAGTTCTTC CASSPTGTNEQFF
TRBD2 TRBJ2-5 TRBV12-3/TRBV12-4 many TGTGCCAGCAGCGGGGGGGCGCGGGCCCAGTACTTC CASSGGARAQYF
TRBD1 TRBJ2-7 TRBV30 many TGTGCCTGGCGTAGAAAGGGACAGACCTACGAGCAGTACTTC CAWRRKGQTYEQYF
TRBD1 TRBJ1-1 TRBV12-3/TRBV12-4 few TGTGCCAGCACCGGGCGGGACAGGGGATGGAACACTGAAGCTTTCTTT CASTGRDRGWNTEAFF
- TRBJ1-5 TRBV28 many TGTGCCAGCAGTTTAGGGGCTCAGGGTCAGCCCCAGCATTTT CASSLGAQGQPQHF